The 17 T cell receptor beta chains reported below all come from one sample, sequenced in a study of blood T cell repertoires in COVID-19. TCRdb's copy holds only in-frame clones and misses some; the assay was immunoSEQ multiplex PCR. This table holds about 350,000 clones, roughly 84% found once. Sequencing input: PBMCs or T cells enriched from blood (not recorded which). These receptors all stem from a woman in her 30s who had recovered from COVID-19.

This clone was recorded once. V gene TRBV18 combines with J gene TRBJ1-2; D is undetermined. Germline values: CDR1 KGHSH, CDR2 LQKENI. The V gene lost 2 bases and the J gene lost 7 bases, with 8 bases spanning the gap. CDR3 length: 12 residues. The CDR3 is CASSPAEAGYTF. The CDR3 nucleotides read TGTGCCAGCTCACCAGCCGAGGCTGGCTACACCTTC.

The rearrangement uses TRBV6-1 and TRBJ1-1; possible D gene TRBD1, 5 bases. Germline CDR1 MNHNS, CDR2 SASEGT. Trimming pared 0 bases from V and 3 bases from J, leaving 11 bases between. This CDR3 spans 15 amino acids. The CDR3 DNA sequence: TGTGCCAGCAGTGAAGCGAGATTAGGGGACACTGAAGCTTTCTTT. This translates into CASSEARLGDTEAFF.

The rearrangement links TRBV18 to TRBJ1-6, with 8 bases lining up with TRBD1. The CDR3 length is 14 residues. Germline V gives CDR1 KGHSH, CDR2 LQKENI. With V trimmed by 3 bases and J by 10 bases, 5 bases remained unmatched. The CDR3 region has the DNA TGTGCCAGCTCACCCGACAGGGGTGGATCACCCCTCCACTTT. Amino acid sequence: CASSPDRGGSPLHF.

This chain uses TRBV29-1 with TRBJ2-7; possible D gene TRBD2, 5 bases. Germline V gives CDR1 SQVTM, CDR2 ANQGSEA. The CDR3 extends over 16 amino acids. The V end lost 2 bases, the J end lost 2 bases, and 19 bases lay between the germline ends. The CDR3 spells CSVEPFLRGSTYEQYF. CDR3 bases: TGCAGCGTTGAACCCTTTTTACGGGGATCGACCTACGAGCAGTACTTC.

CDR3 DNA sequence: TGTGCCAGCTCACCATTAAGCACCCGCATGAACACTGAAGCTTTCTTT. It encodes CASSPLSTRMNTEAFF. The chain has TRBV18 and TRBJ1-1; D gene ambiguous. CDR1 and CDR2 from the germline V gene are KGHSH and LQKENI. V was trimmed by 2 bases and J by 0 bases, leaving 13 bases between them. The CDR3 contains 16 residues.

The genes are TRBV5-6 and TRBJ1-6; 10 positions match TRBD1. CDR1 SGHDT and CDR2 YYEEEE come from the germline V gene. With 7 bases clipped from V and 9 bases from J, the junction kept 7 bases outside the gene matches. This CDR3 is 14 amino acids long. The CDR3 bases are TGTGCCAGCGGCGGGGACAGGGGAACTTCACCCCTCCACTTT. The encoded protein is CASGGDRGTSPLHF.

The chain employs TRBV5-1 and TRBJ2-7; perhaps TRBD2 as D (8 bases). Trimming removed 3 bases from V and 9 bases from J, with 28 bases in between. This CDR3 is 17 amino acids long. CDR1 is SGHRS and CDR2 is YFSETQ in the germline V gene. In nucleotides, the CDR3 is TGCGCCAGCAGCTCGGGTTTAGGGGGCGCGGGGGGAATACGGCAGTACTTC. Protein: CASSSGLGGAGGIRQYF.

CDR3 bases: TGTGCCAGCAGTGAACCGGAGGGCAGGGTCAGCGGAAACACCATATATTTT. Translating it yields CASSEPEGRVSGNTIYF. The chain joins TRBV6-1 to TRBJ1-3; a weak D match, TRBD1 (5 bases). Trimming shortened V by 2 bases and J by 4 bases, and 18 bases separated the two germline ends. The CDR3 covers 17 residues. Germline CDR1 is MNHNS and CDR2 is SASEGT.

The chain recombines TRBV24-1 with TRBJ2-7, with a tentative D call TRBD1 (5 bases). CDR1 KGHDR and CDR2 SFDVKD come from the germline V gene. Trimming shortened V by 4 bases and J by 5 bases, and 11 bases separated the two germline ends. This CDR3 region has 13 residues. CDR3 loop: CATSDSTVDEQYF. CDR3 coding DNA: TGTGCCACCAGTGACTCGACAGTAGACGAGCAGTACTTC.

The rearrangement links TRBV23-1 to TRBJ1-6, with 9 bases fitting TRBD1. TRBV23-1 is given ORF status, its function remaining uncertain. V lost 5 bases and J lost 11; bases outside the gene matches: 13. The CDR3 loop spans 16 amino acids. CDR3 DNA sequence: TGCGCCAGCAGTTCCCTACAGGGGGCTCCTAACCCACCCCTCCACTTT. Its protein is CASSSLQGAPNPPLHF.

The V and J genes are TRBV10-3 and TRBJ2-7, with 7 nucleotides matching TRBD1. This CDR3 has 14 residues. Germline-derived CDR1 and CDR2 are ENHRY and SYGVKD. V shed 8 bases, J shed 0 bases, and the junction held 7 bases outside the gene matches. The CDR3 sequence is CAIAGGQISYEQYF. CDR3 DNA sequence: TGTGCCATCGCAGGGGGACAGATCTCCTACGAGCAGTACTTC.

The chain carries TRBV27 and TRBJ2-7, with 11 bases aligning to TRBD1. The CDR3 runs 14 residues. Trimming removed 6 bases from V and 7 bases from J; junction bases left unmatched: 8. Germline V gene lookup returns CDR1 MNHEY and CDR2 SMNVEV (reference sequence). The CDR3 coding sequence is TGTGCCAGCAGCTCCGGGACAGGGGGGTGGGAGCAGTACTTC. This translates into CASSSGTGGWEQYF.

This clone was observed a single time. This rearrangement joins TRBV28 to TRBJ1-2; D uncertain. The CDR3 has 14 residues. The V end lost 2 bases, the J end lost 4 bases, and 11 bases lay between the germline ends. CDR1 MDHEN and CDR2 SYDVKM come from the germline V gene. Written as DNA, the CDR3 is TGTGCCAGCAGTTTAGATGCAGGAGGCTATGGCTACACCTTC. Protein product: CASSLDAGGYGYTF.

This chain links TRBV11-3 with TRBJ1-5; TRBD1 agrees at 8 bases. Germline lookup yields CDR1 SGHNT and CDR2 YENEEA. With V trimmed by 0 bases and J by 0 bases, 10 bases remained unmatched. The CDR3 has 19 residues. This CDR3 is CASSLEPGQEIYSNQPQHF. CDR3 nucleotides: TGTGCCAGCAGCTTAGAACCGGGACAGGAAATCTATAGCAATCAGCCCCAGCATTTT.

This chain connects TRBV28 to TRBJ1-1; 8 positions match TRBD1. CDR3 size: 14 residues. From germline, CDR1 is MDHEN and CDR2 SYDVKM. J was trimmed by 4 bases and V by 5 bases; bases with no gene match: 6. The CDR3 bases are TGTGCCAGCAGTGTAAAACAGGGGGGCACTGAAGCTTTCTTT. This codes for CASSVKQGGTEAFF.

This chain connects TRBV11-2 to TRBJ2-1, with 10 positions matching TRBD2. CDR1 is SGHAT, CDR2 FQNNGV, per germline. Trimming took 5 bases from V and 12 from J; bases not matched to a gene: 13. The CDR3 runs 15 residues. CDR3 amino acids: CASSPPGLASARQFF. The DNA for the CDR3 is TGTGCCAGCAGCCCACCGGGACTAGCGTCGGCTCGGCAGTTCTTC.

This chain joins TRBV28 and TRBJ2-7, with unresolved D. The germline V and J ends were trimmed by 2 bases and 6 bases, with 8 bases remaining between them. Germline CDR1 is MDHEN and CDR2 is SYDVKM. The CDR3 is made up of 12 amino acids. CDR3 sequence reads: CASSLNTGEQYF. CDR3 DNA sequence: TGTGCCAGCAGTTTAAATACGGGCGAGCAGTACTTC.